The rows below give T cell receptor beta chains drawn from one sample of a study of blood T cell repertoires in COVID-19. Profiling relied on immunoSEQ multiplex PCR, and the TCRdb table lists in-frame clones only, not all of them. The sample has about 190,000 clones, roughly 79% seen once. The sequencing input was peripheral blood. These receptors all come from a man aged 60-69 years with active or convalescent COVID-19. CDR3s include the opening cysteine and the closing phenylalanine or tryptophan. The D gene is left open where the match is weak. Rows may omit the clone size; those that give it use once, few, many or a size class.

v_call: TRBV6-1; clone_size: -; j_call: TRBJ2-1; d_call: -; cdr3_nt: TGTGCCAGCAGTGAAGGTTACAGTAGGGGGCAGTTCTTC; cdr3_aa: CASSEGYSRGQFF
v_call: TRBV5-1; clone_size: few; j_call: TRBJ2-7; d_call: TRBD1; cdr3_nt: TGCGCCAGCAGTCGTACCGGGACAGGGTACTACGAGCAGTACTTC; cdr3_aa: CASSRTGTGYYEQYF
v_call: TRBV18; clone_size: once; j_call: TRBJ2-1; d_call: TRBD2; cdr3_nt: TGTGCCAGCTCACCTCCCGGCTCTAGCGGGAGTATCCATGAGCAGTTCTTC; cdr3_aa: CASSPPGSSGSIHEQFF
v_call: TRBV6-2/TRBV6-3; clone_size: -; j_call: TRBJ2-7; d_call: TRBD2; cdr3_nt: TGTGCCAGCAGCGGACTAGCGTTCGCCTACGAGCAGTACTTC; cdr3_aa: CASSGLAFAYEQYF
v_call: TRBV19; clone_size: once; j_call: TRBJ1-2; d_call: -; cdr3_nt: TGTGCCAGTAGTATATGGGGCAGGAACTATGGCTACACCTTC; cdr3_aa: CASSIWGRNYGYTF
v_call: TRBV13; clone_size: -; j_call: TRBJ1-2; d_call: -; cdr3_nt: TGTGCCAGCAGCTTAGGGGTTGGTGCACAGGGATATGGCTACACCTTC; cdr3_aa: CASSLGVGAQGYGYTF
v_call: TRBV19; clone_size: -; j_call: TRBJ2-1; d_call: -; cdr3_nt: TGTGCCAGTAGTGCCTACAGGGGGGGCCCCTACAATGAGCAGTTCTTC; cdr3_aa: CASSAYRGGPYNEQFF
v_call: TRBV30; clone_size: -; j_call: TRBJ2-7; d_call: -; cdr3_nt: TGTGCCTGGAGTTGGGCGGGGTACGAGCAGTACTTC; cdr3_aa: CAWSWAGYEQYF
v_call: TRBV12-3/TRBV12-4; clone_size: -; j_call: TRBJ1-5; d_call: TRBD1; cdr3_nt: TGTGCCAGCAGTGTCCAGGGGGGTCAGCCCCAGCATTTT; cdr3_aa: CASSVQGGQPQHF
v_call: TRBV7-2; clone_size: -; j_call: TRBJ2-5; d_call: TRBD2; cdr3_nt: TGTGCCAGCAGCCTACCGGGACTAGCGCGAGAGACCCAGTACTTC; cdr3_aa: CASSLPGLARETQYF
v_call: TRBV5-1; clone_size: few; j_call: TRBJ2-5; d_call: TRBD1; cdr3_nt: TGCGCCAGCAGCTTAGGGACAGCCTCCCAAGAGACCCAGTACTTC; cdr3_aa: CASSLGTASQETQYF
v_call: TRBV6-2/TRBV6-3; clone_size: -; j_call: TRBJ2-7; d_call: -; cdr3_nt: TGTGCCAGCAGTTCCGTGGACTCCGATGGCTACGAGCAGTACTTC; cdr3_aa: CASSSVDSDGYEQYF
v_call: TRBV28; clone_size: few; j_call: TRBJ1-1; d_call: TRBD1; cdr3_nt: TGTGCCAGCAGTCCGCCAATTACAGGGGGAACTGAAGCTTTCTTT; cdr3_aa: CASSPPITGGTEAFF
v_call: TRBV2; clone_size: once; j_call: TRBJ1-1; d_call: TRBD1; cdr3_nt: TGTGCCAGTGGGACAGTCATGAACACTGAAGCTTTCTTT; cdr3_aa: CASGTVMNTEAFF
v_call: TRBV24-1; clone_size: -; j_call: TRBJ2-5; d_call: TRBD2; cdr3_nt: TGTGCCACCAGTGACATAGCGGGAGCGGTTAAAGAGACCCAGTACTTC; cdr3_aa: CATSDIAGAVKETQYF
v_call: TRBV6-6; clone_size: -; j_call: TRBJ2-5; d_call: TRBD1; cdr3_nt: TGTGCCAGCAGACCTGGACAGGCCCCCAGGACCCAGTACTTC; cdr3_aa: CASRPGQAPRTQYF
v_call: TRBV28; clone_size: -; j_call: TRBJ1-2; d_call: -; cdr3_nt: TGTGCCAGCACTTCCAACTATGGCTACACCTTC; cdr3_aa: CASTSNYGYTF
v_call: TRBV5-1; clone_size: few; j_call: TRBJ2-3; d_call: -; cdr3_nt: TGCGCCAGCAGAAGGGGGGGCGGGACAGATACGCAGTATTTT; cdr3_aa: CASRRGGGTDTQYF
v_call: TRBV30; clone_size: once; j_call: TRBJ2-1; d_call: -; cdr3_nt: TGTGCCTGCCCTAGGGGGGGAGATGAGCAGTTCTTC; cdr3_aa: CACPRGGDEQFF
v_call: TRBV28; clone_size: -; j_call: TRBJ1-1; d_call: -; cdr3_nt: TGTGCCAGCAGTTTGTCAGTGATGTGGAACACTGAAGCTTTCTTT; cdr3_aa: CASSLSVMWNTEAFF
v_call: TRBV24-1; clone_size: -; j_call: TRBJ2-7; d_call: -; cdr3_nt: TGTGCCACCAGTGATAGCCTAGGGCAGTACTTC; cdr3_aa: CATSDSLGQYF
v_call: TRBV24-1; clone_size: -; j_call: TRBJ2-5; d_call: -; cdr3_nt: TGTGCCACCAGTGTGGACGACGGGACTGGTCAAGAGACCCAGTACTTC; cdr3_aa: CATSVDDGTGQETQYF
v_call: TRBV6-5; clone_size: -; j_call: TRBJ1-5; d_call: -; cdr3_nt: TGTGCCAGCCGCCTAGGGGGCAATCAGCCCCAGCATTTT; cdr3_aa: CASRLGGNQPQHF
v_call: TRBV6-5; clone_size: -; j_call: TRBJ2-7; d_call: -; cdr3_nt: TGTGCCAGCTGGCGGGGTAGCTCCTACGAGCAGTACTTC; cdr3_aa: CASWRGSSYEQYF
v_call: TRBV7-2; clone_size: -; j_call: TRBJ2-2; d_call: -; cdr3_nt: TGTGCCAGCAGCTTAGAAGGTTCGGGATGGTTCACCGGGGAGCTGTTTTTT; cdr3_aa: CASSLEGSGWFTGELFF
v_call: TRBV30; clone_size: few; j_call: TRBJ1-2; d_call: -; cdr3_nt: TGTGCCTGGAGTCGAGGACAGACCTATGGCTACACCTTC; cdr3_aa: CAWSRGQTYGYTF
v_call: TRBV15; clone_size: -; j_call: TRBJ2-2; d_call: -; cdr3_nt: TGTGCCACCAGCACGGCGGAGGGGGCGAAATCCGGGGAGCTGTTTTTT; cdr3_aa: CATSTAEGAKSGELFF
v_call: TRBV27; clone_size: -; j_call: TRBJ2-5; d_call: -; cdr3_nt: TGTGCCAGCAAGATGGACAGAGATAAAGAGACCCAGTACTTC; cdr3_aa: CASKMDRDKETQYF
v_call: TRBV27; clone_size: many; j_call: TRBJ2-1; d_call: -; cdr3_nt: TGTGCCAGCAGTTTTCACAACGACAATGAGCAGTTCTTC; cdr3_aa: CASSFHNDNEQFF
v_call: TRBV6-6; clone_size: -; j_call: TRBJ1-5; d_call: -; cdr3_nt: TGTGCCAGCAGTTATAACCGGGGAAATAGCAATCAGCCCCAGCATTTT; cdr3_aa: CASSYNRGNSNQPQHF
v_call: TRBV5-5; clone_size: -; j_call: TRBJ2-1; d_call: -; cdr3_nt: TGTGCCAGCAGCTCCACAGGGAGGGGGGCCTGGAATGAGCAGTTCTTC; cdr3_aa: CASSSTGRGAWNEQFF
v_call: TRBV5-4; clone_size: -; j_call: TRBJ2-2; d_call: -; cdr3_nt: TGTGCCAGCAGCTCGACTAGAAACACCGGGGAGCTGTTTTTT; cdr3_aa: CASSSTRNTGELFF